These 10 T cell receptor beta chains came from one sample sequenced in a study of human T cells and chemical hapten exposure. The sample's time point: pre-sensitization, week 0. Treatment denoted: therapeutic diphenylcyclopropenone sensitization with weekly scalp DPC. MiXCR was run by TCRdb on the RACE reads, yielding one entry per CDR3 protein. The data show tens of thousands of distinct CDR3 sequences, with approximately 9.9% seen just once and about 8.9% held by the top ten. The specimen was whole blood, collected in connection with sensitization to the hapten diphenylcyclopropenone (DPC). The receptors derive from a middle-aged man with alopecia areata. Some clones in this sample may be carry-over from other donors' samples.

This clonotype was counted many times. V gene TRBV25-1 combines with J gene TRBJ1-3, with D possibly TRBD1 on 5 matching bases. CDR3 length equals 16 residues. V was shortened by 6 bases and J by 0 bases, with 15 bases between the two germline ends. CDR1 is MGHDK, CDR2 SYGVNS, per germline. CDR3 protein: CASRGVATSSGNTIYF. CDR3 in DNA: TGTGCCAGCAGGGGGGTCGCCACGAGCTCTGGAAACACCATATATTTT.

The rearrangement uses TRBV5-5 and TRBJ2-7; no definite D call. The CDR3 runs to 13 residues. Trimming removed 4 bases from V and 3 bases from J, with 11 bases in between. The V gene's germline CDR1 is SGHKS and CDR2 YYEKEE (reference sequence). The CDR3 here is CASSTRQNYEQYF. CDR3 coding DNA: TGTGCCAGCAGCACCCGGCAGAACTACGAGCAGTACTTC.

This clonotype was seen ten or more times. A read error may account for a junction end that differs from germline. The chain recombines TRBV14 with TRBJ2-1; D ambiguous. Germline assignment: CDR1 SGHDN and CDR2 FVKESK. This CDR3 spans 14 amino acids. CDR3 in amino acids: CASSFPGRDSTQLF. The CDR3 DNA follows: TGTGCCAGCAGCTTCCCCGGCCGAGACTCCACCCAACTCTTC.

V gene TRBV3-1 combines with J gene TRBJ1-5; the D is unclear. Germline CDR1 LGHDT, CDR2 YNNKEL (reference sequence). Trimming took 4 bases from V and 6 from J, leaving 10 bases between them. This CDR3 has 13 residues. CDR3 sequence reads: CASSPNPGQPQHF. The DNA for the CDR3 is TGTGCCAGCAGCCCTAACCCAGGTCAGCCCCAGCATTTT.

This clonotype came up many times. The J gene is TRBJ1-3, the V gene TRBV6-1; D perhaps matches TRBD1 (5 bases). Trimming shortened V by 6 bases and J by 2 bases, and 14 bases separated the two germline ends. The germline V gene encodes CDR1 MNHNS and CDR2 SASEGT. The CDR3 contains 15 residues. The CDR3 coding sequence is TGTGCCAGCAGCCCCGACAGTGGACCTGGAAACACCATATATTTT. Protein: CASSPDSGPGNTIYF.

This clonotype was detected only a few times. The chain carries TRBV7-2 and TRBJ1-5; D is possibly TRBD1 (6 bases). With 5 bases removed from V and 4 bases from J, the gap between germline ends came to 9 bases. This CDR3 contains 13 residues. Germline V lookup: CDR1 SGHTA, CDR2 FQGNSA. The chain's CDR3 is CASSLDRNQPQHF. The DNA for the CDR3 is TGTGCCAGCAGCCTAGACAGGAATCAGCCCCAGCATTTT.

By sample fraction, this clonotype is medium-sized. The chain is built from TRBV7-9 and TRBJ2-1, with D perhaps being TRBD1 or TRBD2 (5 bases each). The CDR3 runs to 17 residues. The V gene lost 2 bases and the J gene lost 2 bases, with 16 bases spanning the gap. The germline V gene encodes CDR1 SEHNR and CDR2 FQNEAQ (reference sequence). The CDR3 loop is CASSLSGTSSTYNEQFF. The CDR3 nucleotides are TGTGCCAGCAGCTTATCAGGGACCTCATCTACCTACAATGAGCAGTTCTTC.

The chain combines TRBV10-2 with TRBJ2-7; D is perhaps TRBD1 or TRBD2 (6 bases each). CDR3 size: 12 residues. The germline V gene has CDR1 WSHSY and CDR2 SAAADI. V gave up 7 bases and J gave up 6 bases, with 13 bases separating them. The CDR3 nucleotides read TGCGCCAGCACAGCACAGGGAGGCGAGCAGTACTTC. Translated: CASTAQGGEQYF.

Comments on this clonotype: The conserved closing phenylalanine or tryptophan is absent in this CDR3, likely reflecting a read error. This chain connects TRBV19 to TRBJ2-7; D is perhaps TRBD2 (6 bases). The CDR3 covers 17 residues. The germline V and J ends were trimmed by 4 bases and 7 bases, with 26 bases remaining between them. CDR1 is LNHDA and CDR2 is SQIVND in the germline V gene (reference sequence). The CDR3 DNA follows: TGTGCCAGTAGTACCGGACTATCCCTCTCGCATGCTGGGGAGCAGTACTCC. Its protein is CASSTGLSLSHAGEQYS.

This clonotype occurred a few times. The chain has TRBV29-1 and TRBJ2-1; possibly TRBD2 for D (6 bases). The germline V gene has CDR1 SQVTM and CDR2 ANQGSEA. The V end lost 7 bases, the J end lost 0 bases, and 16 bases lay between the germline ends. This CDR3 comprises 15 residues. As DNA, the CDR3 is TGCAGCGCAGAGGGCCCTAGCGTCTCCTACAATGAGCAGTTCTTC. Encoded protein: CSAEGPSVSYNEQFF.